Described below is a single TCR beta chain sequence and its context. Its target is unknown. The entry originates in a study of response to subunit inactivated influenza vaccine. General study points: Authors suggested few new T cells are recruited by each seasonal influenza vaccination.

V trimming: 6 bases; J trimming: 7 bases; junction bases outside the gene matches: 12. The germline V gene encodes CDR1 MDHEN and CDR2 SYDVKM. The CDR3 spans 14 residues. TCRdb processed the RT-PCR reads anew with MiXCR; each CDR3 protein has one entry. In the table there are 550,000 to 650,000 distinct CDR3 sequences, approximately 10% of which are singletons. This clonotype was sampled from a man aged 45-60 years who received an inactivated influenza vaccine. J is TRBJ2-7 and V is TRBV28; TRBD2 matches 7 bases. Sequenced here: PBMCs from blood, sampled on the day of vaccination. The CDR3 is CASSPGLGTREQYF. CDR3 nucleotide sequence: TGTGCCAGCAGCCCCGGACTAGGGACGAGGGAGCAGTACTTC.